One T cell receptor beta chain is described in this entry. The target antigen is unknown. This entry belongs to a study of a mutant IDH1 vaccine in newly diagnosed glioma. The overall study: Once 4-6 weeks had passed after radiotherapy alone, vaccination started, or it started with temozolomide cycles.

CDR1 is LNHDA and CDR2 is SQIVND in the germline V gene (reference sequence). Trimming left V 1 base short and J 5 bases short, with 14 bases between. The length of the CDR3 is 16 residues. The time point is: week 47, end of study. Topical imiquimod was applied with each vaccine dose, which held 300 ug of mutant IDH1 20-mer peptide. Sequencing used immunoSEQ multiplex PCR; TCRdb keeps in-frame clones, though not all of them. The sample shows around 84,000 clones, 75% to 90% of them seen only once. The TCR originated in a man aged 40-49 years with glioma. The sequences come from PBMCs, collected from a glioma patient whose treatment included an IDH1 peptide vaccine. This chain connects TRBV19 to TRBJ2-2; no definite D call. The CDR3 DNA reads TGTGCCAGTAGTATAGGTCCCCCCTGGGTGACCGGGGAGCTGTTTTTT. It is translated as CASSIGPPWVTGELFF.